The 13 T cell receptor beta chains below come from one sample, sequenced in a study of CD8+ T cells in alopecia areata. After isolation, RNA underwent reverse transcription to generate cDNA as the sequencing template. Profiled with immunoSEQ multiplex PCR; TCRdb holds only in-frame clones, not every one. The sample has 200,000 to 250,000 clones, 50% to 60% seen once. The source was CD4+ T cells sorted from blood, collected at week 0. The receptor set was obtained from a human donor with alopecia areata.

The chain recombines TRBV7-9 with TRBJ1-2; D might be TRBD1 (5 bases). The CDR3 extends over 17 amino acids. V gave up 5 bases and J gave up 5 bases, with 24 bases separating them. Germline V CDR1 and CDR2: SEHNR, FQNEAQ (reference sequence). The CDR3 protein is CASSGHLRPLPFYGYTF. The DNA of the CDR3 is TGTGCCAGCAGCGGACACCTGCGGCCCCTACCTTTTTATGGCTACACCTTC.

CDR3: CASSRDLRGYTF. In nucleotides, the CDR3 is TGTGCCAGCAGCAGGGACTTGCGCGGCTACACCTTC. This chain links TRBV5-8 with TRBJ1-2, with D perhaps matching TRBD1 (5 bases). The V and J ends lost 4 bases and 8 bases respectively, with 12 bases between them. The CDR3 is made up of 12 amino acids. Germline V gene data show CDR1 as SGHTS and CDR2 as YDEGEE.

The J gene is TRBJ1-2, the V gene TRBV5-4; tentative D call: TRBD1 (6 bases). The CDR3 has 14 residues. V lost 3 bases, J lost 8 bases, and 17 bases lay in between. Germline V gene sequence: CDR1 SGHNT, CDR2 YYREEE (reference sequence). The CDR3 DNA sequence: TGTGCCAGCAGCTCGGGGGCTCTAACTAGGGGCTACACCTTC. This sequence encodes CASSSGALTRGYTF.

There are a few counts of this clone. The chain employs TRBV9 and TRBJ2-1; D tentatively reads TRBD1 or TRBD2 (6 bases each). The CDR3 length is 15 residues. Per the germline V gene, CDR1 is SGDLS and CDR2 is YYNGEE. Trimming shortened V by 4 bases and J by 3 bases, and 14 bases separated the two germline ends. The CDR3 spells CASSTRGRVYNEQFF. The DNA for the CDR3 is TGTGCCAGCAGCACCCGGGGGCGCGTCTACAATGAGCAGTTCTTC.

There are a few counts of this clone. V and J are TRBV29-1 and TRBJ1-2, with 7 positions matching TRBD1. This CDR3 is 12 amino acids long. From germline, CDR1 is SQVTM and CDR2 ANQGSEA. After removal of 7 bases from V and 5 bases from J, the junction contained 7 bases not matched to a gene. The CDR3 is CSARGQTYGYTF. In DNA form, the CDR3 reads TGCAGCGCAAGGGGACAGACTTATGGCTACACCTTC.

DNA of the CDR3: TGTGCCGCCCCGGGCAGGCGACACTCTGGGGCCAACGTCCTGACTTTC. It yields the protein CAAPGRRHSGANVLTF. The chain employs TRBV30 and TRBJ2-6; D gene ambiguous. Trimming shortened V by 8 bases and J by 0 bases, and 17 bases separated the two germline ends. Germline CDR1 reads GTSNPN; CDR2 reads SVGIG (reference sequence). The CDR3 spans 16 residues.

The J gene is TRBJ1-2, the V gene TRBV6-1; no reliable D call. This CDR3 is built from 16 residues. From germline, CDR1 is MNHNS and CDR2 SASEGT. The V gene lost 1 base and the J gene lost 2 bases, with 14 bases spanning the gap. The CDR3: CASSEGMWGGNYGYTF. CDR3 coding DNA: TGTGCCAGCAGTGAAGGAATGTGGGGAGGGAACTATGGCTACACCTTC.

J is TRBJ1-2 and V is TRBV29-1; maybe TRBD1 (6 bases). Trimming removed 0 bases from V and 7 bases from J, with 9 bases in between. The CDR3 length is 12 residues. CDR1 and CDR2 from the germline V gene are SQVTM and ANQGSEA. CDR3 loop: CSVEDGGPGYTF. In DNA, the CDR3 is TGCAGCGTTGAAGATGGGGGGCCTGGCTACACCTTC. The variable domain in full, completed from reference TRBV29-1 and TRBJ1-2, reads SAVISQKPSRDICQRGTSLTIQCQVDSQVTMMFWYRQQPGQSLTLIATANQGSEATYESGFVIDKFPISRPNLTFSTLTVSNMSPEDSSIYLCSVEDGGPGYTFGSGTRLTVV.

The V and J genes are TRBV7-2 and TRBJ2-7; weak D call: TRBD2 (5 bases). The CDR3 is 12 residues long. V lost 5 bases and J 7 bases, leaving 12 bases between the germline ends. Germline CDR1 SGHTA, CDR2 FQGNSA. Written as DNA, the CDR3 is TGTGCCAGCAGCCCCCGGACGGGAGAGCAGTACTTC. Its translation is CASSPRTGEQYF. Full variable domain (missing parts from reference TRBV7-2 and TRBJ2-7): GAGVSQSPSNKVTEKGKDVELRCDPISGHTALYWYRQSLGQGLEFLIYFQGNSAPDKSGLPSDRFSAERTGGSVSTLTIQRTQQEDSAVYLCASSPRTGEQYFGPGTRLTVT.

To note about this clone: Other DNA sequences within the sample encode an identical CDR3. The V and J genes are TRBV29-1 and TRBJ1-1, with D perhaps matching TRBD1 (5 bases). The CDR3 loop spans 13 amino acids. Trimming removed 6 bases at V and 0 bases at J, with 11 bases between. Germline CDR1 and CDR2: SQVTM and ANQGSEA. The DNA of the CDR3 is TGCAGCGTCAAGGGACTTTTGAACACTGAAGCTTTCTTT. Translating gives CSVKGLLNTEAFF. The entire variable domain, with the rest obtained from reference TRBV29-1 and TRBJ1-1, is as follows: SAVISQKPSRDICQRGTSLTIQCQVDSQVTMMFWYRQQPGQSLTLIATANQGSEATYESGFVIDKFPISRPNLTFSTLTVSNMSPEDSSIYLCSVKGLLNTEAFFGQGTRLTVV.

A single count supports this clone. The genes are TRBV4-2 and TRBJ2-7; 7 nucleotides match TRBD2. V gave up 6 bases and J gave up 0 bases; unmatched junction bases: 5. In germline, CDR1 is LGHNA, CDR2 YNFKEQ. The CDR3 loop spans 14 amino acids. CDR3: CASRPSGVSYEQYF. As DNA, the CDR3 is TGTGCCAGCAGACCCAGCGGGGTCTCCTACGAGCAGTACTTC.

This clone has more than one count but fewer than ten. V and J are TRBV29-1 and TRBJ2-3; D might be TRBD1 (5 bases). Germline V gives CDR1 SQVTM, CDR2 ANQGSEA. The CDR3 has 12 residues. V was cut by 4 bases and J by 5 bases, with 10 bases left in between. This chain's CDR3 is CSVGREGDTQYF. The CDR3 nucleotides are TGCAGCGTTGGCAGGGAAGGAGATACGCAGTATTTT.

This chain links TRBV6-1 with TRBJ1-4; 7 positions match TRBD1. CDR1 is MNHNS and CDR2 is SASEGT in the germline V gene. CDR3 size: 15 residues. V shed 8 bases and J 2 bases; nucleotides not matched to a gene: 8. The CDR3 is CASFTPGQTNEKLFF. Written as DNA, the CDR3 is TGTGCCAGCTTTACTCCGGGACAGACTAATGAAAAACTGTTTTTT.